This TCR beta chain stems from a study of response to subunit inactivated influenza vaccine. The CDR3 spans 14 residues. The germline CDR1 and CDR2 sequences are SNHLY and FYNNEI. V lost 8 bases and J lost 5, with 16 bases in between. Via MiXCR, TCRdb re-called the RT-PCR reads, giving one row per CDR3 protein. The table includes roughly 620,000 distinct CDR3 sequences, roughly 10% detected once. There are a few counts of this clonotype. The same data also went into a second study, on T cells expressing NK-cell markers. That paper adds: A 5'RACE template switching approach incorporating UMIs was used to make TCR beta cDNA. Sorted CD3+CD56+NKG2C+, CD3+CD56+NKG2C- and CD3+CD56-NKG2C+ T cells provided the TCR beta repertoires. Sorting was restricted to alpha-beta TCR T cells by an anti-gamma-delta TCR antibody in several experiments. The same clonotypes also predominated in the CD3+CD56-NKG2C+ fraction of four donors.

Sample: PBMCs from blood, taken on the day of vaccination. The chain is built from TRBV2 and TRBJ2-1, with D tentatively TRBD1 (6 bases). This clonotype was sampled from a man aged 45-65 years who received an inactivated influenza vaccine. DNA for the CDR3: TGTGCCAGCGACCGCCAGGGGATCCACAATGAGCAGTTCTTC. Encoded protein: CASDRQGIHNEQFF.